What follows is one T cell receptor beta chain and its context. This clonotype was counted ten times or more. Its specific antigen is unknown. The record has no base qualities; no much larger clone is one base away. Library preparation employed multiplex PCR. Instrument on record: Illumina HiSeq 2500. Following protocols modified from ARM-PCR, the researchers constructed TCRbeta libraries through three rounds of nested PCR with primers (Table S4). Before sequencing, PCR products of 200-500 bp were cut from the gel and purified using the QIAquick gel extraction kit. Per the source publication's procedure: Reads were cleaned with Trimmomatic, merged with FLASH into complete CDR3 sequences, and assigned to V(D)J germline segments with MiTCR. Clonal diversity was calculated as the inverse Simpson's index using VDJtools. Productive reads were defined as in-frame sequences without a premature stop codon. TCRdb cleaned the public reads at Q25 with fastp, built clones with MiXCR and kept in-frame beta chains. Under each unique CDR3 protein, matching rows form one entry showing the most common genes and DNA. The V and J calls shown here were made by TCRdb, not taken from the authors' results. The sample table records approximately 62,000 distinct CDR3 sequences; more than 55% of these occur just once. The ten largest clones capture under 35% of the sample.

The CDR3 sequence holds 12 residues, the cysteine and phenylalanine included. The sequence is cut down to CDR3 DNA, 36 bases in frame from base 1. V and J lose 2 bases and 4 bases, and a span of 2 bases separates them. From a lookup of the germline V gene, CDR1 and CDR2 are LGHNA and YNFKEQ. This entry comes from a study of tumor and adjacent non-tumor tissue in lung cancer listed by TCRdb under 2018. For context, the study as a whole: Patients with adenocarcinoma (approximately 11), squamous cell carcinoma (2) and small cell lung cancer (1) were included in the cohort. The roughly 15 patients were aged roughly 30 to 85 years, included 10 men and 5 women, and had TNM stage I to III disease. A total of some 130 million productive TCRbeta reads were generated by sequencing, corresponding to an average of approximately 4.5 million reads per sample. The study compared bulk TCRbeta repertoires from lung tumor tissue and matched distant non-tumor lung tissue of roughly 14 lung cancer patients. TCRbeta CDR3 sequencing was performed on under 35 paired specimens, with one tumor sample and one normal lung sample collected per patient.

Study-level results and caveats: The top 100 clones accounted for a significantly larger cumulative portion of the repertoire in normal lung than in tumor tissue. Because peripheral blood was not sequenced, the blood TCRbeta repertoires of the lung cancer patients in the study went unexamined. Tumor tissue showed significantly greater TCR diversity (inverse Simpson) than normal lung tissue (about 400 vs 180, P = 0.0075, Mann-Whitney U test). Younger patients had significantly higher TCR diversity, and higher tumor TCR diversity was associated with shorter overall and disease-free survival. The cohort had only approximately 16 patients, and the authors noted that larger samples and more detailed clinical data are needed. Neither the sequencing platform nor unique molecular identifiers are mentioned in the methods.

RNA was isolated from bulk unsorted tissue, and RNA quality was assessed with a NanoDrop ND-1000 and an Agilent 2100. The normal lung samples consisted of distant non-tumor tissue collected more than 3 cm from the tumor edge. Donors were newly diagnosed lung cancer patients admitted for thoracic surgery in China between August and November 2014, without prior chemotherapy. Anyone who had undergone radiotherapy or chemotherapy before, or who had another cancer at the same time, was left out of the study. Pieces of surgical tissue measuring roughly 1-2.2 cm3 were kept in RNAlater solution and held at -80 degrees C until needed.

The TCR sequence derives from a man in his sixties or seventies with non-small cell lung cancer. The sample consisted of distant non-tumor lung tissue. This sequence uses TRBV4-2 and TRBJ2-2; there is no confident call for the D gene. The DNA is TGTGCCAGCAGCCAAACCACCGGGGAGCTGTTTTTT. Translation gives CASSQTTGELFF.